The present T cell receptor beta chain was sequenced within a study of identical twins. Study-wide findings and caveats: Reduced insertions were recorded for abundant cord blood beta clonotypes, with no such pattern in memory repertoires. Twins showed weaker excess sharing in their beta out-of-frame sequences. Compared with unrelated sharing, twin-shared out-of-frame alpha sequences had more low-probability sequences.

This clonotype has just a few counts. Its cognate antigen is unknown. Template switching added a universal primer binding site, and final cDNA carried unique molecular identifiers. TCRdb independently ran MiXCR on the 5' RACE reads; one entry per CDR3 protein. The top ten hold over 0.25% of the sample, which has more than 1.5 million distinct CDR3 sequences, 32% seen once. J gave up 10 bases and V 4 bases, and 8 bases lay outside the gene matches. This CDR3 comprises 15 residues. The V gene's germline CDR1 is SGHAT and CDR2 FQNNGV. The chain couples TRBV11-2 to TRBJ1-6, with 9 bases identical to TRBD1. The material sequenced was cord blood. This TCR was recovered from a newborn girl in good health. CDR3 amino acids: CASSYRDRVQSPLHF. CDR3 DNA sequence: TGTGCCAGCAGCTATCGGGACAGGGTGCAATCACCCCTCCACTTT.